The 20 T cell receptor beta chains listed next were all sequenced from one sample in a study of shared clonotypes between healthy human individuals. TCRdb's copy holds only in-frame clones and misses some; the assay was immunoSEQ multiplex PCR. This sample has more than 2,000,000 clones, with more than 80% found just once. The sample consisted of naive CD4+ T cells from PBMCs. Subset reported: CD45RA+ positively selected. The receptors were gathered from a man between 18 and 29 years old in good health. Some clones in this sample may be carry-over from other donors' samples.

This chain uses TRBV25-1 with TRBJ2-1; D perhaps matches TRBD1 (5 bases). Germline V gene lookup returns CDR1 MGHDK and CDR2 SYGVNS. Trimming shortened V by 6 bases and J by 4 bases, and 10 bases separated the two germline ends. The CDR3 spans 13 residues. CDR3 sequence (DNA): TGTGCCAGCAGCGTAGACAGTTACAATGAGCAGTTCTTC. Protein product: CASSVDSYNEQFF.

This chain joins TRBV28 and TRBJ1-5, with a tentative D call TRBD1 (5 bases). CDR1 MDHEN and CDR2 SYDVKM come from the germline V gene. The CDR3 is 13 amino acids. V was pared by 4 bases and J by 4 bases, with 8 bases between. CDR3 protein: CASSYWGNQPQHF. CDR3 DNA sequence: TGTGCCAGCAGTTATTGGGGGAATCAGCCCCAGCATTTT.

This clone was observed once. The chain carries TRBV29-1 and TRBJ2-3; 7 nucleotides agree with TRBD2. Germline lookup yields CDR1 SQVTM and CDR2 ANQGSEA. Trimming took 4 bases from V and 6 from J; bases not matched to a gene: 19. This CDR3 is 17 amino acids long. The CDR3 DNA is TGCAGCGTTGCGCCTAGCGGATCTCTCCTACCGATCGATACGCAGTATTTT. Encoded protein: CSVAPSGSLLPIDTQYF.

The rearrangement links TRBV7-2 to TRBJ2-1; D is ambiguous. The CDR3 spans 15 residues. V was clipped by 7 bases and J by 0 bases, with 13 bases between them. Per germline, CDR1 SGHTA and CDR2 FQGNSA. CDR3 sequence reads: CASNIGSHSYNEQFF. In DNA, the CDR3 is TGTGCCAGCAACATCGGTTCTCACTCCTACAATGAGCAGTTCTTC.

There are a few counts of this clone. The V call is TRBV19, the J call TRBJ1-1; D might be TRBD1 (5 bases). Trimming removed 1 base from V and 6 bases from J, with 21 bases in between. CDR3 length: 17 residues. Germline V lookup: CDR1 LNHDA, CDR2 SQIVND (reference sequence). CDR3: CASSIGRGPVRTPEAFF. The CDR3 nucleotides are TGTGCCAGTAGTATAGGTAGGGGACCGGTGAGGACTCCTGAAGCTTTCTTT. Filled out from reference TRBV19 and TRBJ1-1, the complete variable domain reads DGGITQSPKYLFRKEGQNVTLSCEQNLNHDAMYWYRQDPGQGLRLIYYSQIVNDFQKGDIAEGYSVSREKKESFPLTVTSAQKNPTAFYLCASSIGRGPVRTPEAFFGQGTRLTVV.

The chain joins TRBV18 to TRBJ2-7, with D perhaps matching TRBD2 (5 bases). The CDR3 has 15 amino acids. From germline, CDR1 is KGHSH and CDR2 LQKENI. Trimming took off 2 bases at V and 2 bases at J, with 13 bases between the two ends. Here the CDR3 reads CASSPGGLVTYEQYF. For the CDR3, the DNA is TGTGCCAGCTCACCAGGAGGCTTAGTAACCTACGAGCAGTACTTC.

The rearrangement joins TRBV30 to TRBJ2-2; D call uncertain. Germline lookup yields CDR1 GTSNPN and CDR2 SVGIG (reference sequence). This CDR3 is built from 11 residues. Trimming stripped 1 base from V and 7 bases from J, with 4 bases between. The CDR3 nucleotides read TGTGCCTGGAGTGCCGGCGGGGAGCTGTTTTTT. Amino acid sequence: CAWSAGGELFF.

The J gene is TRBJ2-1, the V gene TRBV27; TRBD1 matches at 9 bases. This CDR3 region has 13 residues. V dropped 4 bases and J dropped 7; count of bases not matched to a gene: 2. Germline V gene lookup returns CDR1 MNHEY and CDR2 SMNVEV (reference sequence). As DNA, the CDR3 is TGTGCCAGCAGTTGGACAGGGGAAAATGAGCAGTTCTTC. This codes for CASSWTGENEQFF.

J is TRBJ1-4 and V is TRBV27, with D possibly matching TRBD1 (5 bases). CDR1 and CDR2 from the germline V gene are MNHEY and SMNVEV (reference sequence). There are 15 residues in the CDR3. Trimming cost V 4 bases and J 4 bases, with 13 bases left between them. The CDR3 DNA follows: TGTGCCAGCAGTTCCCGCCCGGGGGGTAATGAAAAACTGTTTTTT. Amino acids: CASSSRPGGNEKLFF.

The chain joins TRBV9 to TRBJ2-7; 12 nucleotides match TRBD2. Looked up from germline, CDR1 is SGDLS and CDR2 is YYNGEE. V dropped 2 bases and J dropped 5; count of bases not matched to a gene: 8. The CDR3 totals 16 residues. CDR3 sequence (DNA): TGTGCCAGCAGCGTCTCCGGGACTAGCGGGCAGCACGAGCAGTACTTC. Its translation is CASSVSGTSGQHEQYF.

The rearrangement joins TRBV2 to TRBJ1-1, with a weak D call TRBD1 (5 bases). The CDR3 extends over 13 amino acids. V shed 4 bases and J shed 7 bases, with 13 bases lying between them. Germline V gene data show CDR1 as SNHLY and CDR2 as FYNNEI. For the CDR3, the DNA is TGTGCCAGCAGTGGGCTAGGGGAAAATGAAGCTTTCTTT. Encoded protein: CASSGLGENEAFF.

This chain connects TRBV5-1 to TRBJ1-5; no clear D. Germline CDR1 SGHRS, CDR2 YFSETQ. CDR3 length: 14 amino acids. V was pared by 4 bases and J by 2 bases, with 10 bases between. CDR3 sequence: CASSPGSGNQPQHF. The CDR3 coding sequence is TGCGCCAGCAGCCCTGGTTCTGGCAATCAGCCCCAGCATTTT. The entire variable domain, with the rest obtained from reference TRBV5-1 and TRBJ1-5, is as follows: KAGVTQTPRYLIKTRGQQVTLSCSPISGHRSVSWYQQTPGQGLQFLFEYFSETQRNKGNFPGRFSGRQFSNSRSEMNVSTLELGDSALYLCASSPGSGNQPQHFGDGTRLSIL.

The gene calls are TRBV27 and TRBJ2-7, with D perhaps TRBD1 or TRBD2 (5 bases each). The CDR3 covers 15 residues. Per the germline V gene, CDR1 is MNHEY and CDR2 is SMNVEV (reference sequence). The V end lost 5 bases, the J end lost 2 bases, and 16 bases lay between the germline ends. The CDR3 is CASSNLPGRPYEQYF. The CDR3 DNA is TGTGCCAGCAGTAACTTACCGGGACGTCCCTACGAGCAGTACTTC.

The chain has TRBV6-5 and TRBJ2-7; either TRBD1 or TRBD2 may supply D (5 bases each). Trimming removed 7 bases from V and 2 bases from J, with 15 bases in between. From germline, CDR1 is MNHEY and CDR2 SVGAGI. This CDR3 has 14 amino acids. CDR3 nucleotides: TGTGCCAGCAAATACCGGGACCGGACCTACGAGCAGTACTTC. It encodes CASKYRDRTYEQYF.

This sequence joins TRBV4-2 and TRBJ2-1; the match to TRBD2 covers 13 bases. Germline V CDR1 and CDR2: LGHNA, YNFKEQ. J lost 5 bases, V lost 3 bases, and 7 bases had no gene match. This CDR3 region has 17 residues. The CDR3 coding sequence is TGTGCCAGCAGCCAGGGACTAGCGGGATTAGTCGACAATGAGCAGTTCTTC. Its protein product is CASSQGLAGLVDNEQFF.

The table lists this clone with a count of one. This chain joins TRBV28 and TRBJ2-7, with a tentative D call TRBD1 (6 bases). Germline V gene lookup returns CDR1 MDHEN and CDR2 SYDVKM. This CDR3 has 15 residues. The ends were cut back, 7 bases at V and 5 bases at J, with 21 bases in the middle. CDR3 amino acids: CASMGEGQFYDEQYF. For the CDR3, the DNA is TGTGCCAGCATGGGAGAGGGACAATTTTACGACGAGCAGTACTTC. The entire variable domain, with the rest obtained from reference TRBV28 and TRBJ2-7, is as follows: DVKVTQSSRYLVKRTGEKVFLECVQDMDHENMFWYRQDPGLGLRLIYFSYDVKMKEKGDIPEGYSVSREKKERFSLILESASTNQTSMYLCASMGEGQFYDEQYFGPGTRLTVT.

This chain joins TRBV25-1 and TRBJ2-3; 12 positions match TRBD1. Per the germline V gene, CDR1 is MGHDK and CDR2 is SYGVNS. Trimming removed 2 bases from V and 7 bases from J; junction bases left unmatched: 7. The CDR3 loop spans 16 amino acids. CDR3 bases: TGTGCCAGCAGTGAACCAGGGACAGGGGGCCCGAATACGCAGTATTTT. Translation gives CASSEPGTGGPNTQYF. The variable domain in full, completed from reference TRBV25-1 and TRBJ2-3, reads EADIYQTPRYLVIGTGKKITLECSQTMGHDKMYWYQQDPGMELHLIHYSYGVNSTEKGDLSSESTVSRIRTEHFPLTLESARPSHTSQYLCASSEPGTGGPNTQYFGPGTRLTVL.

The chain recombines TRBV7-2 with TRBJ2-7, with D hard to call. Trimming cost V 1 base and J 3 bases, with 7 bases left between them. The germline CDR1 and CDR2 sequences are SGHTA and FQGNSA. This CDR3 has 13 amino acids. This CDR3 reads CASSLGAYYEQYF. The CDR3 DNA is TGTGCCAGCAGCTTAGGGGCTTACTACGAGCAGTACTTC.

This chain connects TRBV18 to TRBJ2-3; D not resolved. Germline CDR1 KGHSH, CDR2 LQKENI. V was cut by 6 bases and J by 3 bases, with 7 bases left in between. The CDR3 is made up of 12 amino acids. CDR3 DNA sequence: TGTGCCAGCTCCTCCGATACAGATACGCAGTATTTT. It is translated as CASSSDTDTQYF.

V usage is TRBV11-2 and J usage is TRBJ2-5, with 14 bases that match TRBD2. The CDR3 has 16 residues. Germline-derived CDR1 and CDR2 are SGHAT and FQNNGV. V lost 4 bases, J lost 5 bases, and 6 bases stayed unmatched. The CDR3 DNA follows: TGTGCCAGCAGCTCGGGACTAGCGGGAGTGGGGGAGACCCAGTACTTC. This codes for CASSSGLAGVGETQYF. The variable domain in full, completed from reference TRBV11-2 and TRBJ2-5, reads EAGVAQSPRYKIIEKRQSVAFWCNPISGHATLYWYQQILGQGPKLLIQFQNNGVVDDSQLPKDRFSAERLKGVDSTLKIQPAKLEDSAVYLCASSSGLAGVGETQYFGPGTRLLVL.